The clone carrying this T cell receptor beta chain occurred many times. Its antigen remains unidentified. Individual cDNA molecules were tagged with unique molecular identifiers. TCRdb fed the 5' RACE reads into MiXCR, producing one record per CDR3 protein. Of around 37,000 distinct CDR3 sequences in the sample, around 9% were seen once. This entry comes from a study of early T cells in non-severe SARS-CoV-2 infection. Whole-study context: Sequencing of unsorted whole blood was done on bulk RNA, leaving chains unpaired. Study conclusions and caveats: Anti-spike CD8 responses were favored in VDJdb matching, and private and CD4 specificities were missed.

This CDR3 comprises 15 residues. The germline CDR1 and CDR2 sequences are SGHRS and YFSETQ. V was clipped by 1 base and J by 7 bases; unmatched bases: 7. The sequencing sample was made of whole blood. The rearrangement joins TRBV5-1 to TRBJ1-4; 7 bases fit TRBD1. This clonotype was obtained from an adult who was a healthcare worker with PCR-confirmed SARS-CoV-2 infection or an uninfected control (not recorded which). This CDR3 is CASSLSQGGREKLFF. The CDR3 DNA sequence: TGCGCCAGCAGCTTGAGCCAAGGGGGCCGTGAAAAACTGTTTTTT.